The subject of this entry is one T cell receptor beta chain. Its antigen is not identified. The CDR3 is made up of 14 amino acids. The germline gives CDR1 MNHEY, CDR2 SVGEGT. V was clipped by 5 bases and J by 7 bases, with 18 bases between them. TCRdb itself ran the 5' RACE reads through MiXCR, one entry per CDR3 protein. This table holds some 1,700,000 distinct CDR3 sequences, around 29% found once. This specimen comes from a study of identical twins. Overall study findings and caveats: A lower insertion count was a feature of abundant cord blood beta clonotypes, with no such feature in memory repertoires.

The specimen was cord blood. This chain uses TRBV6-2 or TRBV6-3 with TRBJ2-7, with D tentatively TRBD1 (5 bases). The TCR was taken from a newborn girl in good health. The chain's CDR3 is CASSANTGLWEQYF. The CDR3 DNA reads as TGTGCCAGCAGTGCAAATACAGGTTTATGGGAGCAGTACTTC.